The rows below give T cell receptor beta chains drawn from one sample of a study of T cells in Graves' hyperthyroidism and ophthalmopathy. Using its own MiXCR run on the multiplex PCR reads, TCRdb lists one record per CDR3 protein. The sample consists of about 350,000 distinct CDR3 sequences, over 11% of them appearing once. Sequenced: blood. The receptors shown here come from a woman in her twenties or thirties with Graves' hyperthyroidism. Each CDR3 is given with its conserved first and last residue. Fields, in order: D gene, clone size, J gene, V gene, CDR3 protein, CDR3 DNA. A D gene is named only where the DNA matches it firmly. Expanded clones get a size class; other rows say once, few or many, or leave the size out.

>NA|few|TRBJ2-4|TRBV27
CASSSGPASQNIQYF
TGTGCCAGCAGTAGCGGACCGGCTAGCCAAAACATTCAGTACTTC
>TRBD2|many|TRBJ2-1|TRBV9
CASSVGGPHTSAADNEQFF
TGTGCCAGCAGCGTAGGTGGTCCCCATACTAGCGCGGCAGACAATGAGCAGTTCTTC
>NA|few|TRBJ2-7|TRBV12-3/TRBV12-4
CASGRGLYEQYF
TGTGCCAGCGGGCGGGGCCTATACGAGCAGTACTTC
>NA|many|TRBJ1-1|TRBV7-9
CASSLEAAEAFF
TGTGCCAGCAGCTTAGAGGCAGCTGAAGCTTTCTTT
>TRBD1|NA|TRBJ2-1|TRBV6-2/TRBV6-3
CASSFGQVHNEQFF
TGTGCCAGCAGTTTCGGACAGGTTCACAATGAGCAGTTCTTC
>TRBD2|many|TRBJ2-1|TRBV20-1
CSATPPSGKPREQFF
TGCAGTGCTACCCCCCCCAGCGGGAAACCGCGTGAGCAGTTCTTC
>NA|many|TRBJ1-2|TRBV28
CASSPTGSANYGYTF
TGTGCCAGCAGTCCGACGGGCTCGGCTAACTATGGCTACACCTTC
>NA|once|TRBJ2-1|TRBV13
CASSLNRKLSKSSYNEQFF
TGTGCCAGCAGCTTAAACCGGAAGCTTTCCAAAAGCTCCTACAATGAGCAGTTCTTC
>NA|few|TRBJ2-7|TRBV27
CASSTGGGTYEQYF
TGTGCCAGCAGCACGGGTGGTGGGACCTACGAGCAGTACTTC
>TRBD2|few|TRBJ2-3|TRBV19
CASTPVSGITDTQYF
TGTGCCAGTACTCCTGTTAGCGGGATAACAGATACGCAGTATTTT
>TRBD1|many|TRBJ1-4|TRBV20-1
CSARGSGTGNEKLFF
TGCAGTGCCAGGGGCTCCGGGACAGGGAATGAAAAACTGTTTTTT
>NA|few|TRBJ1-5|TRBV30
CACGERSNQPQHF
TGTGCCTGCGGAGAAAGGAGCAATCAGCCCCAGCATTTT
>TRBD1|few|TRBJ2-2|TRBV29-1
CSGGQGVTGELFF
TGCAGCGGGGGACAGGGGGTTACCGGGGAGCTGTTTTTT
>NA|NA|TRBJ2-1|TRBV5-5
CASSLWGHISYNEQFF
TGTGCCAGCAGCTTGTGGGGACACATCTCCTACAATGAGCAGTTCTTC
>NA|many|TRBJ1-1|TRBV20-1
CRRGSRNTEAFF
TGCAGGCGGGGCTCAAGGAACACTGAAGCTTTCTTT
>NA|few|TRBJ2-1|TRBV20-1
CSARGGDGGSYNEQLF
TGCAGTGCTAGAGGAGGGGACGGGGGCTCCTACAATGAGCAGCTCTTC
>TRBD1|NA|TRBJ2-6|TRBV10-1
CASRQGIPSSGANVLTF
TGCGCCAGCAGACAGGGGATCCCGTCCTCTGGGGCCAACGTCCTGACTTTC
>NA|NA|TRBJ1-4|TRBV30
CAWSVVGGTNEKLFF
TGTGCCTGGAGTGTAGTAGGGGGAACTAATGAAAAACTGTTTTTT
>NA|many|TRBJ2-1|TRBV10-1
CASSMDSNEQFF
TGCGCCAGCAGTATGGACAGCAATGAGCAGTTCTTC
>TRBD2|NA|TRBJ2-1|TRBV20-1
CSAQGLAGVYDEQFF
TGCAGTGCCCAGGGACTAGCGGGAGTTTACGATGAGCAGTTCTTC
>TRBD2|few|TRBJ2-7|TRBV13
CASSTSEGGAYEQYF
TGTGCCAGCAGCACTAGTGAGGGAGGGGCCTACGAGCAGTACTTC
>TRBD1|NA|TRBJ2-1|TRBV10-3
CAIRLAGTGTNNEQFF
TGTGCCATCAGGTTGGCCGGGACAGGTACCAACAATGAGCAGTTCTTC
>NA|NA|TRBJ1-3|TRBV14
CASSHDITFTSLDNTIYF
TGTGCCAGCAGCCACGACATAACCTTTACATCTCTGGACAACACCATATATTTT
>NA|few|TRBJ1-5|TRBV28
CASSSTGWPYSNQPQHF
TGTGCCAGCAGTAGCACAGGATGGCCTTATAGCAATCAGCCCCAGCATTTT
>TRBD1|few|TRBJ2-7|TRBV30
CACSSGQDYEQYF
TGTGCCTGTAGTTCGGGACAGGACTACGAGCAGTACTTC
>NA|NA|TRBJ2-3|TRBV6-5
CASSSTGSSTDTQYF
TGTGCCAGCAGTTCAACAGGGTCTAGCACAGATACGCAGTATTTT
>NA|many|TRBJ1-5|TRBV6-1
CASSPLSSAPQHF
TGTGCCAGCAGTCCCCTTTCTAGCGCGCCCCAGCATTTT
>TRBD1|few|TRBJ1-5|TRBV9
CASSDSGTGTQPQHF
TGTGCCAGCAGCGATTCCGGGACAGGGACTCAGCCCCAGCATTTT
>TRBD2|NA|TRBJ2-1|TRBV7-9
CASSLSLAGFNEQFF
TGTGCCAGCAGCTTAAGCCTAGCGGGGTTTAATGAGCAGTTCTTC
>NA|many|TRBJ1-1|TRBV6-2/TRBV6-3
CASSSRRNTEAFF
TGTGCCAGCAGCTCCCGACGGAACACTGAAGCTTTCTTT
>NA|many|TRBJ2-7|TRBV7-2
CASSLGRDREQYF
TGTGCCAGCAGCTTAGGAAGGGATAGGGAGCAGTACTTC
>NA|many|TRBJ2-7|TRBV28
CASRPTGTYEQYF
TGTGCCAGCAGGCCGACGGGAACCTACGAGCAGTACTTC
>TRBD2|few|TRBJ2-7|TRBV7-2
CASSSIGGGPYEQYF
TGTGCCAGCAGCTCCATCGGGGGGGGGCCCTACGAGCAGTACTTC
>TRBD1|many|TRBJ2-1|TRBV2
CASCWTGLSNEQFF
TGTGCCAGCTGCTGGACAGGGTTGTCCAATGAGCAGTTCTTC
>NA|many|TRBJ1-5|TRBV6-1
CASSDLGLNQPQHF
TGTGCCAGCAGTGATTTGGGCTTGAATCAGCCCCAGCATTTT
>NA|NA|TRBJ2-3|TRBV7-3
CASSLENRDTQYF
TGTGCCAGCAGCCTCGAGAATAGAGATACGCAGTATTTT
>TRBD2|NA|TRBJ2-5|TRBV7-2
CASSLVGRETTQYF
TGTGCCAGCAGCTTAGTGGGGCGGGAGACGACCCAGTACTTC
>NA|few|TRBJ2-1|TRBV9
CASSVDGQEGFF
TGTGCCAGCAGCGTAGATGGGCAGGAGGGGTTCTTC
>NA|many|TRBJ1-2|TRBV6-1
CASSRRDAGSNYGYTF
TGTGCCAGCAGTCGCCGGGACGCAGGGTCTAACTATGGCTACACCTTC
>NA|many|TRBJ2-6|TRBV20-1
CSVGGGGANVLTF
TGCAGTGTTGGGGGTGGAGGGGCCAACGTCCTGACTTTC